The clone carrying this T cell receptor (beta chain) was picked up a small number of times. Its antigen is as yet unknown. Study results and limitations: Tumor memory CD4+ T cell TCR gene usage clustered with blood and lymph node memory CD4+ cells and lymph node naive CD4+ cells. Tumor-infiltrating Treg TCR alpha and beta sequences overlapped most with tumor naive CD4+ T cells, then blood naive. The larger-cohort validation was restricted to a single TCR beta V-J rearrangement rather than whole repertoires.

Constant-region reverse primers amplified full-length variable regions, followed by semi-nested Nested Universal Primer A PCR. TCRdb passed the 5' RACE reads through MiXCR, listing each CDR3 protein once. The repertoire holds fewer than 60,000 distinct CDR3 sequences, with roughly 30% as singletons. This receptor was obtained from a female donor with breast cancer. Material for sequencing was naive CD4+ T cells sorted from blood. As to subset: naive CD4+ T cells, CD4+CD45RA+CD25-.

The CDR3 spells CRASGDGYEQYF. CDR3 DNA sequence: TGCAGGGCGTCTGGGGACGGCTACGAGCAGTACTTC. V gene TRBV20-1 combines with J gene TRBJ2-7; D is possibly TRBD1 or TRBD2 (5 bases each). CDR3 length equals 12 residues. Germline CDR1 reads DFQATT; CDR2 reads SNEGSKA (reference sequence).